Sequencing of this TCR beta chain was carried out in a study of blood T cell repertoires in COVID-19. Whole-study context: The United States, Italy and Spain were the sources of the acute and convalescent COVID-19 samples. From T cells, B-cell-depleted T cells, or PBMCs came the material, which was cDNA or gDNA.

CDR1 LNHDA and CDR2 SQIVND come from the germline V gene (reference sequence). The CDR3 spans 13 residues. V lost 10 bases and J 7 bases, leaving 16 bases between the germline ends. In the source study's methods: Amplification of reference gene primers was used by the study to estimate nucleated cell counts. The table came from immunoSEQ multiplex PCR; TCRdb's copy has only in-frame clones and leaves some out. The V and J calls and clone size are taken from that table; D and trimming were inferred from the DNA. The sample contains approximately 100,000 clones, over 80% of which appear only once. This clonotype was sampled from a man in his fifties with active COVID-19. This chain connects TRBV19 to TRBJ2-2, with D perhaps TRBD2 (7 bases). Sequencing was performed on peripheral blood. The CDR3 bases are TGTGCCACCTACGGGGGGCGCGTCGGGGAGCTGTTTTTT. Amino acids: CATYGGRVGELFF.